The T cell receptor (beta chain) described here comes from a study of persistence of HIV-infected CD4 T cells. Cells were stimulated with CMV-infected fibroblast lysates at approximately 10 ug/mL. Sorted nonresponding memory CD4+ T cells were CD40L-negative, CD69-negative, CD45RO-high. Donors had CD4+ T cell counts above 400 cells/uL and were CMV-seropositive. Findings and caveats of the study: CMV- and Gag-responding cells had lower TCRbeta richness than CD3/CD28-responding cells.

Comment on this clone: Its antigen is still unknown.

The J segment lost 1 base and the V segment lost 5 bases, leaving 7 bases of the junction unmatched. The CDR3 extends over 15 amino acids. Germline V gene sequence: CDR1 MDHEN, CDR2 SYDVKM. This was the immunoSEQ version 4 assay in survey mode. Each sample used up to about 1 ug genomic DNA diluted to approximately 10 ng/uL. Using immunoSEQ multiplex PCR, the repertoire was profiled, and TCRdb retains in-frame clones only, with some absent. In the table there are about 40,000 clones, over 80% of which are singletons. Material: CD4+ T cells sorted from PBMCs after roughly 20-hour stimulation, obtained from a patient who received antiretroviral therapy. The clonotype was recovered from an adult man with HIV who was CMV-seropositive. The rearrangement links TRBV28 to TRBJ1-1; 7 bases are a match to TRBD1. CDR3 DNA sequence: TGTGCCAGCAGTGCTCGGACAGGATCGAACACTGAAGCTTTCTTT. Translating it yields CASSARTGSNTEAFF.